Following are 25 T cell receptor beta chains from one sample sequenced in a study of lymphopenia after photon versus proton radiotherapy. Libraries were prepared by immunoSEQ multiplex PCR; TCRdb keeps only in-frame clonotypes and omits some of them. Altogether approximately 20,000 clones are present, over 90% being singletons, with the ten largest covering around 10%. The input for sequencing was peripheral blood, taken from a patient treated with proton-based radiotherapy. All receptors derive from a woman in her 70s with pancreatic cancer. Some clones in this sample may be carry-over from other donors' samples.

This chain uses TRBV19 with TRBJ1-1; maybe TRBD1 (5 bases). V lost 3 bases to trimming and J lost 1 base, with 12 bases between them. The CDR3 runs 15 residues. Germline V gene lookup returns CDR1 LNHDA and CDR2 SQIVND (reference sequence). CDR3 nucleotide sequence: TGTGCCAGTAGTATCGGCAGGGCCCCGAACACTGAAGCTTTCTTT. It encodes CASSIGRAPNTEAFF. Full variable domain (remainder filled in from reference TRBV19 and TRBJ1-1): DGGITQSPKYLFRKEGQNVTLSCEQNLNHDAMYWYRQDPGQGLRLIYYSQIVNDFQKGDIAEGYSVSREKKESFPLTVTSAQKNPTAFYLCASSIGRAPNTEAFFGQGTRLTVV.

The V and J genes are TRBV19 and TRBJ2-7; TRBD1 matches at 9 bases. Per the germline V gene, CDR1 is LNHDA and CDR2 is SQIVND (reference sequence). The CDR3 is 13 amino acids. The junction had 1 base not matched to a gene; V was cut back by 4 bases and J by 3 bases. The DNA for the CDR3 is TGTGCCAGTAGTAGGGACAGGGACTACGAGCAGTACTTC. Residues: CASSRDRDYEQYF.

The V gene is TRBV4-3, the J gene TRBJ1-5; D gene uncertain. Trimming pared 1 base from V and 0 bases from J, leaving 4 bases between. The CDR3 runs to 14 residues. CDR1 is LGHNA, CDR2 YSLEER, per germline. In nucleotides, the CDR3 is TGCGCCAGCAGCCAAGGGAATAGCAATCAGCCCCAGCATTTT. Amino acid sequence: CASSQGNSNQPQHF.

This clone was detected once. This chain joins TRBV7-2 and TRBJ2-7; no definite D call. V was trimmed by 3 bases and J by 2 bases, leaving 11 bases between them. Germline V gene data show CDR1 as SGHTA and CDR2 as FQGNSA. This CDR3 spans 14 amino acids. The CDR3 loop is CASSLGLSAYEQYF. The CDR3, as DNA: TGTGCCAGCAGCTTGGGCCTTTCAGCCTACGAGCAGTACTTC. Complete variable domain (other parts from reference TRBV7-2 and TRBJ2-7): GAGVSQSPSNKVTEKGKDVELRCDPISGHTALYWYRQSLGQGLEFLIYFQGNSAPDKSGLPSDRFSAERTGGSVSTLTIQRTQQEDSAVYLCASSLGLSAYEQYFGPGTRLTVT.

V gene TRBV12-2 combines with J gene TRBJ2-7; the D call TRBD2 from the table was never checked on the DNA. TRBV12-2 is recorded as a pseudogene. The CDR3 runs 15 residues. Here the CDR3 reads CASRLKIAGAYEQYF. The CDR3 DNA reads TGTGCAAGTCGCTTAAAAATAGCGGGAGCCTACGAGCAGTACTTC.

The J gene is TRBJ1-6, the V gene TRBV27; 8 bases fit TRBD1. This CDR3 comprises 14 residues. The V gene end was trimmed by 4 bases and the J gene end by 9 bases; junction bases not matched to a gene: 5. Per germline, CDR1 MNHEY and CDR2 SMNVEV (reference sequence). The CDR3 sequence is CASSSDRASSPLHF. CDR3 bases: TGTGCCAGCAGTTCGGACAGGGCTTCTTCACCCCTCCACTTT.

The V and J genes are TRBV28 and TRBJ1-4; 9 bases map to TRBD1. Trimming removed 5 bases from V and 5 bases from J; junction bases left unmatched: 6. This CDR3 is built from 15 residues. Germline CDR1 MDHEN, CDR2 SYDVKM. CDR3 residues: CASSLGQGFNEKLFF. The DNA for the CDR3 is TGTGCCAGCAGTCTCGGACAGGGGTTCAATGAAAAACTGTTTTTT.

This clone was seen a single time. V and J are TRBV5-1 and TRBJ2-6, with D uncertain. The V gene's germline CDR1 is SGHRS and CDR2 YFSETQ. This CDR3 has 14 residues. With 3 bases removed from V and 0 bases from J, the gap between germline ends came to 4 bases. CDR3 in amino acids: CASSYTSGANVLTF. The CDR3 bases are TGCGCCAGCAGCTACACCTCTGGGGCCAACGTCCTGACTTTC.

The chain has TRBV11-2 and TRBJ2-1; the D is unclear. Germline V gene lookup returns CDR1 SGHAT and CDR2 FQNNGV. V was clipped by 7 bases and J by 8 bases, with 12 bases between them. CDR3 length: 12 amino acids. CDR3 bases: TGTGCCAGCACCTCTTATTCGGATGAGCAGTTCTTC. Translated: CASTSYSDEQFF.

V gene TRBV5-1 combines with J gene TRBJ2-2; 11 bases line up with TRBD2. V was clipped by 5 bases and J by 3 bases; unmatched bases: 9. This CDR3 is built from 17 residues. Looked up from germline, CDR1 is SGHRS and CDR2 is YFSETQ. The DNA of the CDR3 is TGCGCCAGCAGACTCACGCAGACTAGCGGGGACACCGGGGAGCTGTTTTTT. Translation: CASRLTQTSGDTGELFF.

V and J are TRBV5-5 and TRBJ2-2; TRBD1 matches 7 bases. Germline V gene lookup returns CDR1 SGHKS and CDR2 YYEKEE (reference sequence). The CDR3 runs 15 residues. Unmatched junction bases numbered 7, after V lost 1 base and J lost 7 bases. The CDR3 sequence: CASSLFRGSNGELFF. The CDR3, as DNA: TGTGCCAGCAGCTTGTTCAGGGGGAGTAACGGGGAGCTGTTTTTT.

The sample holds one count of this clone. The V gene is TRBV15, the J gene TRBJ2-6; possibly TRBD2 for D (5 bases). This CDR3 contains 16 residues. Germline loops: CDR1 LNHNV, CDR2 YYDKDF (reference sequence). Trimming removed 7 bases at V and 0 bases at J, with 13 bases between. The DNA for the CDR3 is TGTGCCACCACCTCCGGACTTGACTCTGGGGCCAACGTCCTGACTTTC. Translation gives CATTSGLDSGANVLTF.

V is TRBV5-1 and J is TRBJ2-1, with D unclear. Germline CDR1 reads SGHRS; CDR2 reads YFSETQ. CDR3 length: 13 amino acids. The V end was cut by 0 bases, the J end by 7 bases, with 8 bases between. The CDR3 nucleotides are TGCGCCAGCAGCTTGGAAGGGTGGAATGAGCAGTTCTTC. The encoded protein is CASSLEGWNEQFF.

The chain is built from TRBV28 and TRBJ1-6, with TRBD1 matching over 9 bases. With 6 bases clipped from V and 7 bases from J, the junction kept 7 bases outside the gene matches. Germline CDR1 MDHEN, CDR2 SYDVKM. The CDR3 has 15 amino acids. The CDR3 spells CASRQQGARNSPLHF. DNA for the CDR3: TGTGCCAGCAGACAACAGGGGGCTAGAAATTCACCCCTCCACTTT.

The chain is built from TRBV2 and TRBJ2-7; 10 bases map to TRBD2. The CDR3 length is 18 residues. Trimming took 3 bases from V and 3 from J; bases not matched to a gene: 14. Germline-derived CDR1 and CDR2 are SNHLY and FYNNEI. Written as DNA, the CDR3 is TGTGCCAGCAGTGAGTCCTGGGGGCTAGCGGGAGTGGTCTACGAGCAGTACTTC. It yields the protein CASSESWGLAGVVYEQYF.

The rearrangement links TRBV7-9 to TRBJ2-3; 7 nucleotides line up with TRBD2. This CDR3 region has 12 residues. Germline lookup yields CDR1 SEHNR and CDR2 FQNEAQ (reference sequence). The ends lost 6 bases at V and 5 bases at J; junction bases unmatched: 2. The CDR3 bases are TGTGCCAGCAGGTCTAGCGGAGATACGCAGTATTTT. Translation gives CASRSSGDTQYF.

This clone was observed once. The chain carries TRBV7-2 and TRBJ1-2; D perhaps matches TRBD1 (6 bases). Germline CDR1 SGHTA, CDR2 FQGNSA. The CDR3 loop spans 14 amino acids. The V and J ends lost 3 bases and 3 bases respectively, with 11 bases between them. CDR3 loop: CASSLPGQYYGYTF. As DNA, the CDR3 is TGTGCCAGCAGCTTGCCCGGACAGTACTATGGCTACACCTTC.

The chain recombines TRBV19 with TRBJ2-6, with 9 bases that match TRBD1. The CDR3 loop spans 18 amino acids. Per germline, CDR1 LNHDA and CDR2 SQIVND (reference sequence). The J segment lost 0 bases and the V segment lost 3 bases, leaving 6 bases of the junction unmatched. CDR3 loop: CASSIGTGIISGANVLTF. The DNA of the CDR3 is TGTGCCAGTAGTATCGGGACAGGGATCATCTCTGGGGCCAACGTCCTGACTTTC.

This clone was recorded only once. J is TRBJ2-5 and V is TRBV6-6; tentative D call: TRBD2 (6 bases). Germline CDR1 reads MNHNY; CDR2 reads SVGAGI (reference sequence). Deletions cut 0 bases from V and 2 bases from J, with 7 bases between. The length of the CDR3 is 14 residues. Here the CDR3 reads CASSYSAGQETQYF. The DNA for the CDR3 is TGTGCCAGCAGTTACTCGGCGGGACAAGAGACCCAGTACTTC.

The V call is TRBV28, the J call TRBJ2-7; TRBD1 matches at 7 bases. The CDR3 loop spans 12 amino acids. With V trimmed by 5 bases and J by 5 bases, 3 bases remained unmatched. Germline CDR1 and CDR2: MDHEN and SYDVKM. DNA for the CDR3: TGTGCCAGCAGTACAGGGGTACACGAGCAGTACTTC. Amino acids: CASSTGVHEQYF.

This clone was seen once. This chain links TRBV5-1 with TRBJ1-2; possible D gene TRBD1, 5 bases. V lost 3 bases and J lost 10, with 16 bases in between. The CDR3 totals 13 residues. CDR1 is SGHRS and CDR2 is YFSETQ in the germline V gene. The CDR3 reads CASSSETGTVYTF. For the CDR3, the DNA is TGCGCCAGCAGCTCGGAGACGGGGACGGTCTACACCTTC.

The gene calls are TRBV2 and TRBJ1-2; D remains ambiguous. The CDR3 runs to 14 residues. The V gene lost 2 bases and the J gene lost 6 bases, with 13 bases spanning the gap. The germline V gene has CDR1 SNHLY and CDR2 FYNNEI. The CDR3 loop is CASSETVFADGYTF. The DNA of the CDR3 is TGTGCCAGCAGTGAAACGGTGTTCGCGGATGGCTACACCTTC.

This clone has only one observation. J is TRBJ2-5 and V is TRBV7-6; 7 bases map to TRBD2. The CDR3 sequence is 16 residues long. Germline CDR1 reads SGHVS; CDR2 reads FNYEAQ. Losses at the gene ends were 1 base for V and 5 bases for J; bases not matched to a gene: 10. The CDR3 coding sequence is TGTGCCAGCAGCTTAGAGGCGGCGGGAGCAGTGGAGACCCAGTACTTC. Residues: CASSLEAAGAVETQYF.

The genes are TRBV6-5 and TRBJ1-5; D is unresolved. Germline V gene lookup returns CDR1 MNHEY and CDR2 SVGAGI. V dropped 6 bases and J dropped 1 base, with 7 bases sitting between them. The CDR3 covers 13 residues. The CDR3 loop reads CASRSNSNQPQHF. The CDR3 DNA is TGTGCCAGCAGGAGTAACAGCAATCAGCCCCAGCATTTT.

V usage is TRBV6-5 and J usage is TRBJ2-5; no definite D call. The germline CDR1 and CDR2 sequences are MNHEY and SVGAGI. This CDR3 has 14 amino acids. V shed 2 bases and J shed 2 bases, with 9 bases lying between them. CDR3 DNA sequence: TGTGCCAGCAGTTACCAGACGGGTCAAGAGACCCAGTACTTC. Translation gives CASSYQTGQETQYF.